The next 9 T cell receptor beta chains were all read from a single sample in a study of radiation and T cells in renal cell carcinoma. This table comes from immunoSEQ multiplex PCR, and its TCRdb copy is limited to in-frame clones, with some not included. In the table there are 130,000 or so clones, over 65% of which are singletons. The time point: baseline pretreatment blood. The treatment is: 15 Gy SBRT to primary tumor, nephrectomy 4 weeks later. This specimen consisted of blood, obtained from a patient whose treatment included radiotherapy and nephrectomy. These receptors came from a woman aged 45-60 years with renal cell carcinoma.

This clone was observed a single time. V gene TRBV11-3 combines with J gene TRBJ1-1; D is undetermined. Germline CDR1 reads SGHNT; CDR2 reads YENEEA. This CDR3 is built from 12 residues. Trimming shortened V by 5 bases and J by 2 bases, and 6 bases separated the two germline ends. Here the CDR3 reads CASSPDNTEAFF. CDR3 coding DNA: TGTGCCAGCAGCCCCGACAACACTGAAGCTTTCTTT.

Here the CDR3 DNA reads TGCGCCAGCAGAATGGACAGCTCTGACCTTTCCTACGAGCAGTACTTC. Translation: CASRMDSSDLSYEQYF. V usage is TRBV5-1 and J usage is TRBJ2-7, with D perhaps matching TRBD1 (6 bases). V lost 5 bases, J lost 1 base, and 19 bases lay in between. The CDR3 runs to 16 residues. Germline CDR1 reads SGHRS; CDR2 reads YFSETQ.

The chain couples TRBV29-1 to TRBJ2-7; 10 nucleotides match TRBD1. The CDR3 is 14 residues long. Germline-derived CDR1 and CDR2 are SQVTM and ANQGSEA. With V trimmed by 6 bases and J by 6 bases, 11 bases remained unmatched. CDR3 coding DNA: TGCAGCGTGGGTGGGACAGGGGCGTATGCCGAGCAGTACTTC. Its translation is CSVGGTGAYAEQYF.

This clone was found once. The chain links TRBV29-1 to TRBJ1-1; D ambiguous. This CDR3 spans 13 amino acids. Germline assignment: CDR1 SQVTM and CDR2 ANQGSEA. Trimming cost V 3 bases and J 2 bases, with 10 bases left between them. CDR3 sequence reads: CSVEAAGNTEAFF. CDR3 sequence (DNA): TGCAGCGTTGAGGCGGCAGGTAACACTGAAGCTTTCTTT.

V usage is TRBV7-6 and J usage is TRBJ1-2; no firm D call. Germline CDR1 reads SGHVS; CDR2 reads FNYEAQ. The V end was cut by 5 bases, the J end by 4 bases, with 32 bases between. The CDR3 has 20 residues. CDR3 residues: CASSPYNPPFRRSIIYGYTF. CDR3 in DNA: TGTGCCAGCAGCCCCTACAATCCCCCGTTTAGGAGGTCGATTATCTATGGCTACACCTTC.

This chain connects TRBV6-5 to TRBJ1-1; no clear D gene. Germline lookup yields CDR1 MNHEY and CDR2 SVGAGI. The V and J ends lost 7 bases and 0 bases respectively, with 15 bases between them. The length of the CDR3 is 15 residues. CDR3 sequence: CASTRFSVMNTEAFF. For the CDR3, the DNA is TGTGCCAGCACGCGGTTTTCGGTTATGAACACTGAAGCTTTCTTT.

The chain carries TRBV9 and TRBJ2-2; 8 bases are shared with TRBD1. CDR1 is SGDLS and CDR2 is YYNGEE in the germline V gene. V was clipped by 2 bases and J by 3 bases; unmatched bases: 3. The CDR3 runs to 15 residues. This CDR3 is CASSVSQGDTGELFF. CDR3 in DNA: TGTGCCAGCAGCGTCTCACAGGGGGACACCGGGGAGCTGTTTTTT.

The chain links TRBV5-4 to TRBJ2-2, with 9 positions matching TRBD1. This CDR3 region has 16 residues. Germline-derived CDR1 and CDR2 are SGHNT and YYREEE (reference sequence). The junction had 9 bases not matched to a gene; V was cut back by 2 bases and J by 7 bases. CDR3 nucleotides: TGTGCCAGCAGCTTTGTGCGGGGACAGGGTAACGGGGAGCTGTTTTTT. Protein product: CASSFVRGQGNGELFF.

This clone was seen a few times. This chain connects TRBV6-6 to TRBJ1-2; D is ambiguous. Germline loops: CDR1 MNHNY, CDR2 SVGAGI (reference sequence). The V gene lost 6 bases and the J gene lost 2 bases, with 13 bases spanning the gap. CDR3 length: 14 amino acids. The CDR3 nucleotides are TGTGCCAGCAGGGAGGGAGGGAACAACTATGGCTACACCTTC. Translated, it gives CASREGGNNYGYTF.